This TCR beta chain was sequenced for a study of cytomegalovirus exposure and HLA in healthy donors. The study ran its PCR with 60 Vbeta and 13 Jbeta primers. The table came from immunoSEQ multiplex PCR; TCRdb's copy has only in-frame clones and leaves some out. The sample has about 210,000 clones, roughly four fifths seen once; the top ten hold roughly 10%. Regarding this clone: Antigen unknown.

The length of the CDR3 is 13 residues. Germline CDR1 is MNHNY and CDR2 is SVGAGI (reference sequence). Whole-study findings and limits: Likely technical artifact: a cluster of highly shared sequence variants. The study flagged some 170 TCR beta chains as cytomegalovirus-associated. Apparent HLA restriction characterized most CMV-associated TCR beta chains in a later analysis.

The chain couples TRBV6-6 to TRBJ2-2; D is unclear. The sample comprised PBMCs. The sequence came from a woman in her forties or fifties in good health and CMV-seropositive. Here the CDR3 DNA reads TGTGCAGCCTTTGGGCGTAACACCGGGGAGCTGTTTTTT. Its protein product is CAAFGRNTGELFF.